Listed below are T cell receptor beta chains from one sample, sequenced in a study of cytomegalovirus exposure and HLA in healthy donors. Data came from immunoSEQ multiplex PCR; TCRdb stores just in-frame clones and leaves some out. The data show about 75,000 clones, approximately 82% seen once. The sequenced sample was PBMCs. These receptors came from a man in his 70s in good health and CMV-seropositive. Each CDR3 is given with its conserved first and last residue. Fields, in order: V gene, D gene, clone size, J gene, CDR3 DNA, CDR3 protein. The D gene is left open where the match is weak. Size values are once, few and many counts, or a class for expanded clones, and some rows have none.

TRBV5-8	-	-	TRBJ2-6	TGTGCCAGCAGCTTGGGTGGGTTGAGGGCTTCCGTCCTGACTTTC	CASSLGGLRASVLTF
TRBV30	-	few	TRBJ1-1	TGTGCCTGGAGTGGGTTTGGACAGACTATGAACACTGAAGCTTTCTTT	CAWSGFGQTMNTEAFF
TRBV7-3	-	-	TRBJ2-3	TGTGCCAGCAGCCCCCAGGGAGATACGCAGTATTTT	CASSPQGDTQYF
TRBV7-3	-	-	TRBJ1-1	TGTGCCAGCAGCCCGATTAACGAGGGTAGCACTGAAGCTTTCTTT	CASSPINEGSTEAFF
TRBV5-8	TRBD1	-	TRBJ2-5	TGTGCCAGCAGCGGGACAGCAAGAGAGACCCAGTACTTC	CASSGTARETQYF
TRBV30	TRBD1	-	TRBJ1-4	TGTGCCTGGCGACAGGGGGAGGTTGAAAAACTGTTTTTT	CAWRQGEVEKLFF
TRBV5-1	-	-	TRBJ2-1	TGCGCCAGCAGTTTAGCGGAAGAGGGGAATGAGCAGTTCTTC	CASSLAEEGNEQFF
TRBV10-2	TRBD1	-	TRBJ1-1	TGCGCCAGCAGGGACGGACAGGGGGGATCTGAAGCTTTCTTT	CASRDGQGGSEAFF
TRBV14	TRBD2	-	TRBJ2-5	TGTGCCAGCAGCCCCGGACTAGCGGGGGGTTGGGGGGGAACCCAGTACTTC	CASSPGLAGGWGGTQYF
TRBV19	-	-	TRBJ1-5	TGTGCCAGTAGTCCGGGGGGCTGGGGGAATCAGCCCCAGCATTTT	CASSPGGWGNQPQHF
TRBV2	-	-	TRBJ2-3	TGTGCCAGCAGTGGGAGGCTTAGCACAGATACGCAGTATTTT	CASSGRLSTDTQYF
TRBV5-4	-	-	TRBJ1-1	TGTGCCAGCAGCTCCGGACAGAGGAACACTGAAGCTTTCTTT	CASSSGQRNTEAFF
TRBV29-1	-	-	TRBJ2-1	TGCAGCGTTGTCCAGGGGACAACCTACAATGAGCAGTTCTTC	CSVVQGTTYNEQFF
TRBV6-1	-	-	TRBJ1-2	TGTGCCACAGAGACAGTTCCCTATGGCTACACCTTC	CATETVPYGYTF
TRBV18	-	few	TRBJ2-7	TGTGCCAGCTCACCACACGGGGTCGAGCAGTACTTC	CASSPHGVEQYF
TRBV29-1	-	-	TRBJ1-2	TGCAGCGTTGAAAACAGGAGAAGCTATGGCTACACCTTC	CSVENRRSYGYTF
TRBV28	TRBD1	-	TRBJ1-5	TGTGCCAGCAGCCTAAGACAGGGGGCCAGCAATCAGCCCCAGCATTTT	CASSLRQGASNQPQHF
TRBV7-6	TRBD2	-	TRBJ2-1	TGTGCCAGCAGCCCTAGACTAGCCGGAGTGAACAATGAGCAGTTCTTC	CASSPRLAGVNNEQFF